The next 21 T cell receptor beta chains were all read from a single sample in a study of vaccination and CD4 T cells after COVID-19. These receptors lack a known antigen. Specified time point: late sampling 161 to 241 days after vaccination in a few convalescent patients. The treatment here: roughly 11-day PBMC culture with coronavirus spike peptide pools or control peptides (ViraFEST assay). Oncomine TCR Beta short-read sequencing was applied to DNA from cultured CD4+ T cells. TCRdb independently ran MiXCR on the PCR reads; one entry per CDR3 protein. The repertoire includes fewer than 20,000 distinct CDR3 sequences, more than 40% of them detected once, and around 20% sits in the top ten. This specimen consisted of CD4+ T cells from blood, cultured in vitro, obtained about 7 months after SARS-CoV-2 vaccination. These receptors were taken from a human donor who had recovered from COVID-19.

J is TRBJ1-2 and V is TRBV15; 8 nucleotides line up with TRBD1. CDR1 and CDR2 from the germline V gene are LNHNV and YYDKDF (reference sequence). The CDR3 covers 13 residues. The J segment lost 4 bases and the V segment lost 3 bases, leaving 1 base of the junction unmatched. The CDR3 region has the DNA TGTGCCACCAGCAGCGACAGGGGCTATGGCTACACCTTC. Amino acid sequence: CATSSDRGYGYTF.

This clonotype has just a few counts. The CDR3 reads CASSLVDTDTQYF. The CDR3 DNA reads as TGTGCCAGCAGCTTAGTGGACACAGATACGCAGTATTTT. The V gene is TRBV7-3, the J gene TRBJ2-3; the D is unclear. The V gene's germline CDR1 is SGHTA and CDR2 FQGTGA. The CDR3 is 13 amino acids. V shed 2 bases and J shed 2 bases, with 5 bases lying between them.

The J gene is TRBJ2-7, the V gene TRBV21-1; the D call in the table, TRBD2, was not verified against the DNA. TRBV21-1 is labeled a pseudogene. CDR3 size: 13 residues. The CDR3, as DNA: TGTGCCAGTTCCGGGACTATATCCTACGAGCAGTACTTC. This codes for CASSGTISYEQYF.

This clonotype has just one count. V gene TRBV7-9 combines with J gene TRBJ2-3; no clear D gene. The germline V gene encodes CDR1 SEHNR and CDR2 FQNEAQ (reference sequence). The CDR3 is made up of 12 amino acids. Trimming shortened V by 1 base and J by 10 bases, and 9 bases separated the two germline ends. CDR3 DNA sequence: TGTGCCAGCAGCTTAGTAGGCGATGCGCAGTATTTT. Its translation is CASSLVGDAQYF.

This clonotype was seen only a few times. The gene calls are TRBV6-1 and TRBJ2-5, with no clear D. V dropped 6 bases and J dropped 1 base, with 12 bases sitting between them. The CDR3 is made up of 14 amino acids. In germline, CDR1 is MNHNS, CDR2 SASEGT. In DNA form, the CDR3 reads TGTGCCAGCAGGGACCCGTACGGCCAAGAGACCCAGTACTTC. Its translation is CASRDPYGQETQYF.

This clonotype showed up just a few times. The rearrangement uses TRBV7-8 and TRBJ1-1, with TRBD1 matching over 7 bases. With 2 bases clipped from V and 4 bases from J, the junction kept 10 bases outside the gene matches. Germline values: CDR1 SGHVS, CDR2 FQNEAQ. The CDR3 is 16 amino acids. CDR3 loop: CASSLRSGGTGTEAFF. The CDR3 DNA sequence: TGTGCCAGCAGCTTAAGGTCAGGGGGTACGGGCACTGAAGCTTTCTTT.

The rearrangement links TRBV20-1 to TRBJ1-2; D is perhaps TRBD1 (6 bases). The CDR3 extends over 13 amino acids. Germline V gene data show CDR1 as DFQATT and CDR2 as SNEGSKA (reference sequence). Trimming shortened V by 7 bases and J by 7 bases, and 19 bases separated the two germline ends. The CDR3 reads CSVQRWGRGGYTF. Here the CDR3 DNA reads TGCAGTGTCCAGAGATGGGGCAGGGGTGGCTACACCTTC.

This clonotype turned up a few times. This sequence joins TRBV27 and TRBJ2-7; D is unresolved. V shed 6 bases and J shed 3 bases, with 9 bases lying between them. The CDR3 consists of 12 residues. Germline V gene data show CDR1 as MNHEY and CDR2 as SMNVEV (reference sequence). The CDR3 reads CASRLSYYEQYF. DNA of the CDR3: TGTGCCAGCAGGCTCTCCTACTACGAGCAGTACTTC.

By share, this clonotype counts as medium-sized. The chain links TRBV24-1 to TRBJ1-1; no reliable D call. V lost 9 bases and J lost 1, with 11 bases in between. Germline-derived CDR1 and CDR2 are KGHDR and SFDVKD. This CDR3 spans 13 amino acids. The chain's CDR3 is CATSHQANTEAFF. In DNA, the CDR3 is TGTGCCACCTCACATCAGGCGAACACTGAAGCTTTCTTT.

The rearrangement joins TRBV6-1 to TRBJ1-5; D unclear. The V and J ends lost 6 bases and 3 bases respectively, with 12 bases between them. CDR3 size: 14 residues. CDR1 is MNHNS, CDR2 SASEGT, per germline. The CDR3 protein is CASSLGRINQPQHF. CDR3 DNA: TGTGCCAGCAGCCTTGGACGTATCAATCAGCCCCAGCATTTT.

The V and J genes are TRBV6-1 and TRBJ2-7; no definite D call. The CDR3 length is 13 residues. Between the trimmed V and J ends, which lost 3 bases and 2 bases, there was a span of 8 bases. Germline lookup yields CDR1 MNHNS and CDR2 SASEGT. CDR3 residues: CASSDRWAYEQYF. CDR3 in DNA: TGTGCCAGCAGTGACAGGTGGGCCTACGAGCAGTACTTC.

V usage is TRBV4-2 and J usage is TRBJ2-3; no clear D gene. This CDR3 region has 17 residues. Germline V gene lookup returns CDR1 LGHNA and CDR2 YNFKEQ. Trimming stripped 0 bases from V and 4 bases from J, with 17 bases between. CDR3 nucleotide sequence: TGTGCCAGCAGCCAAGATCTAGTTCCAATGTCGCCAGATACGCAGTATTTT. This sequence encodes CASSQDLVPMSPDTQYF.

There are a few counts of this clonotype. The chain carries TRBV7-2 and TRBJ2-3; D is ambiguous. The ends were cut back, 7 bases at V and 0 bases at J, with 5 bases in the middle. The CDR3 is made up of 12 amino acids. The V gene's germline CDR1 is SGHTA and CDR2 FQGNSA. The CDR3 protein is CASTSSTDTQYF. As DNA, the CDR3 is TGTGCCAGCACCTCCAGCACAGATACGCAGTATTTT.

CDR3 region: CSARDRYLGQPQHF. In DNA form, the CDR3 reads TGCAGTGCTAGAGATCGATACTTGGGTCAGCCCCAGCATTTT. The genes are TRBV20-1 and TRBJ1-5; no clear D. The CDR3 sequence is 14 residues long. The germline V and J ends were trimmed by 0 bases and 6 bases, with 12 bases remaining between them. Germline CDR1 is DFQATT and CDR2 is SNEGSKA (reference sequence).

V usage is TRBV7-2 and J usage is TRBJ2-3, with 9 bases matching TRBD2. Germline trimming cut 5 bases from V and 2 bases from J; bases unmatched to any gene: 5. From germline, CDR1 is SGHTA and CDR2 FQGNSA. This CDR3 region has 15 residues. This CDR3 reads CASSGRTSATDTQYF. As DNA, the CDR3 is TGTGCCAGCAGCGGTCGGACTAGCGCCACAGATACGCAGTATTTT.

The sample holds a few counts of this clonotype. The chain is built from TRBV7-3 and TRBJ2-3; D is uncertain. The V gene lost 6 bases and the J gene lost 0 bases, with 7 bases spanning the gap. This CDR3 contains 13 residues. Germline CDR1 SGHTA, CDR2 FQGTGA. The CDR3 sequence: CASRKTSTDTQYF. DNA for the CDR3: TGTGCCAGCAGAAAGACTAGCACAGATACGCAGTATTTT.

This clonotype was counted a few times. This chain links TRBV7-2 with TRBJ2-7, with D possibly matching TRBD1 (6 bases). Between the trimmed V and J ends, which lost 5 bases and 3 bases, there was a span of 14 bases. This CDR3 spans 14 amino acids. Germline-derived CDR1 and CDR2 are SGHTA and FQGNSA. CDR3 region: CASSRTGQSYEQYF. The CDR3 bases are TGTGCCAGCAGCAGAACGGGACAAAGCTACGAGCAGTACTTC.

The chain combines TRBV7-2 with TRBJ1-1; the D gene is possibly TRBD1 (6 bases). Trimming removed 2 bases at V and 2 bases at J, with 12 bases between. The CDR3 totals 15 residues. The V gene's germline CDR1 is SGHTA and CDR2 FQGNSA. CDR3 sequence (DNA): TGTGCCAGCAGCTTATCAGGGGTGGGAAACACTGAAGCTTTCTTT. Translated, it gives CASSLSGVGNTEAFF.

This clonotype was seen only a few times. This sequence joins TRBV6-4 and TRBJ2-1; 9 bases line up with TRBD2. V was pared by 6 bases and J by 4 bases, with 13 bases of the junction left unmatched. CDR1 and CDR2 (germline): MRHNA, SNTAGT. This CDR3 spans 17 amino acids. CDR3 in amino acids: CASRDTSGGKGYNEQFF. CDR3 DNA: TGTGCCAGCAGAGACACCAGCGGGGGGAAGGGGTACAATGAGCAGTTCTTC.

The chain links TRBV20-1 to TRBJ2-5; a possible D gene is TRBD2 (5 bases). V lost 5 bases, J lost 1 base, and 11 bases lay in between. The CDR3 runs 13 residues. The V gene's germline CDR1 is DFQATT and CDR2 SNEGSKA (reference sequence). The CDR3 reads CSALVGIQETQYF. For the CDR3, the DNA is TGCAGTGCTCTCGTCGGGATCCAAGAGACCCAGTACTTC.

This clonotype was seen a few times. This chain uses TRBV7-9 with TRBJ1-1, with 7 bases identical to TRBD1. V lost 3 bases, J lost 4 bases, and 8 bases stayed unmatched. In germline, CDR1 is SEHNR, CDR2 FQNEAQ (reference sequence). This CDR3 comprises 15 residues. CDR3 region: CASSFQEGARTEAFF. CDR3 nucleotide sequence: TGTGCCAGCAGCTTTCAGGAGGGGGCGCGCACTGAAGCTTTCTTT.